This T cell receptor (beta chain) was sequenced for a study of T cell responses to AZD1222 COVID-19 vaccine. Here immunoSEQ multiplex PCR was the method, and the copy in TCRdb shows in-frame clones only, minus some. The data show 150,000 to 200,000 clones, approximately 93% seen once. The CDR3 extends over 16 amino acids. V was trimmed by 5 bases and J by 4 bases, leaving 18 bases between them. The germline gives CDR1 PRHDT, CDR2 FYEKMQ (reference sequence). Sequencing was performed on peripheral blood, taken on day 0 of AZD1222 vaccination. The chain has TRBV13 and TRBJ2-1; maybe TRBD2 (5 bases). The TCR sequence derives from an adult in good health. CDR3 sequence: CASSQILDGGYNEQFF. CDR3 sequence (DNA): TGTGCCAGCAGCCAAATACTGGACGGAGGATACAATGAGCAGTTCTTC. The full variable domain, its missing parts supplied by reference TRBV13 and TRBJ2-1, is AAGVIQSPRHLIKEKRETATLKCYPIPRHDTVYWYQQGPGQDPQFLISFYEKMQSDKGSIPDRFSAQQFSDYHSELNMSSLELGDSALYFCASSQILDGGYNEQFFGPGTRLTVL.